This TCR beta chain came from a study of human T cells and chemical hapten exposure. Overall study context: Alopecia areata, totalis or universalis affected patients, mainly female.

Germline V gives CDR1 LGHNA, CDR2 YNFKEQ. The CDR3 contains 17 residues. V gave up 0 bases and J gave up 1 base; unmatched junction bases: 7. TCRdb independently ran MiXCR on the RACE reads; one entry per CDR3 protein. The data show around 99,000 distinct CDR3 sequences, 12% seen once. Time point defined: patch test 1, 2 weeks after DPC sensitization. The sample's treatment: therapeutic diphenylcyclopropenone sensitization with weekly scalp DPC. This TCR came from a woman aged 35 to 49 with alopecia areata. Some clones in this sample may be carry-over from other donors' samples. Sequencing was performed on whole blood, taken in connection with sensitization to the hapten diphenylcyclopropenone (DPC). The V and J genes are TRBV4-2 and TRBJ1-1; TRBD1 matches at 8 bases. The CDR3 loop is CASSQETIGQGNTEAFF. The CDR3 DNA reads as TGTGCCAGCAGCCAAGAAACGATAGGACAGGGGAACACTGAAGCTTTCTTT.